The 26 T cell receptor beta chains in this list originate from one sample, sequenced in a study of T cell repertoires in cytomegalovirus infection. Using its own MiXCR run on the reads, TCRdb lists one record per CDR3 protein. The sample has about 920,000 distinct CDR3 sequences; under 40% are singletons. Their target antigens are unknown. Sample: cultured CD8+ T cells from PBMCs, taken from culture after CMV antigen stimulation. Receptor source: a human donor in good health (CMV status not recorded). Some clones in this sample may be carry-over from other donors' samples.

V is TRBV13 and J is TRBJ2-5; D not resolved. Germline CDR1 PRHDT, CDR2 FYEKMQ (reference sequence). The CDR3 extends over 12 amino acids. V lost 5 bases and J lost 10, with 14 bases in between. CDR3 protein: CASSHIELDQYF. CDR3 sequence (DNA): TGTGCCAGCAGCCATATCGAGTTGGACCAGTACTTC.

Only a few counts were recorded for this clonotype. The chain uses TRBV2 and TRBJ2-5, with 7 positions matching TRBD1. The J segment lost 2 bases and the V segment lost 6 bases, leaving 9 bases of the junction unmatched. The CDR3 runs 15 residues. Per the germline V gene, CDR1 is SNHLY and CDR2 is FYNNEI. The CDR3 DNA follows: TGTGCCAGCAGGGGATATGGGACAGCACAAGAGACCCAGTACTTC. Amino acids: CASRGYGTAQETQYF.

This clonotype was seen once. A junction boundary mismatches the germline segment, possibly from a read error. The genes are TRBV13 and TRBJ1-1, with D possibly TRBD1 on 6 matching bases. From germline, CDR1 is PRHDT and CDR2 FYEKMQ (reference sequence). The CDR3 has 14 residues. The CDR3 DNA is TGTGCCAGCAGGTCAGGGGTCATGAACACTGAAGCTTCCTTT. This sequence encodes CASRSGVMNTEASF.

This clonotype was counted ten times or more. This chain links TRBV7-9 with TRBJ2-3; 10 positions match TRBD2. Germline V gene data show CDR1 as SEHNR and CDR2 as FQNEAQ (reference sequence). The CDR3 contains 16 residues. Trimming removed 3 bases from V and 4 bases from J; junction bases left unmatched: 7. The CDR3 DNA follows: TGTGCCAGCAGCTTTTTGGGACTAGCGCGGCCAGATACGCAGTATTTT. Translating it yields CASSFLGLARPDTQYF.

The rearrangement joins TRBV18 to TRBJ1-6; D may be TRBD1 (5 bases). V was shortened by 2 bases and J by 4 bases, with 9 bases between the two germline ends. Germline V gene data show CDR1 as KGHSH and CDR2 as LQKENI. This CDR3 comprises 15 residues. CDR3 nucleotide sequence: TGTGCCAGCTCACCAGGGGGGAATTATAATTCACCCCTCCACTTT. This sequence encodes CASSPGGNYNSPLHF.

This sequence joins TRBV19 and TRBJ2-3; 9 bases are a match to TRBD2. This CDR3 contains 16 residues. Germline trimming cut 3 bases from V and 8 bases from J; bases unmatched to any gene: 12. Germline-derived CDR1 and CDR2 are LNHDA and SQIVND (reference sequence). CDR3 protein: CASSITIAGVYGTQYF. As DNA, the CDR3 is TGTGCCAGTAGTATTACGATAGCGGGGGTATACGGTACGCAGTATTTT. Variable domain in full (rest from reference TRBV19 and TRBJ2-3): DGGITQSPKYLFRKEGQNVTLSCEQNLNHDAMYWYRQDPGQGLRLIYYSQIVNDFQKGDIAEGYSVSREKKESFPLTVTSAQKNPTAFYLCASSITIAGVYGTQYFGPGTRLTVL.

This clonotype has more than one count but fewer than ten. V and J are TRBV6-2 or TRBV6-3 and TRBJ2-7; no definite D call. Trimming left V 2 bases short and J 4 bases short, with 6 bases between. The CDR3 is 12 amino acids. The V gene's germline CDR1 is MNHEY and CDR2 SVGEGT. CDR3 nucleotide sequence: TGTGCCAGCAGTTACACACCTTACGAGCAGTACGTC. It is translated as CASSYTPYEQYV.

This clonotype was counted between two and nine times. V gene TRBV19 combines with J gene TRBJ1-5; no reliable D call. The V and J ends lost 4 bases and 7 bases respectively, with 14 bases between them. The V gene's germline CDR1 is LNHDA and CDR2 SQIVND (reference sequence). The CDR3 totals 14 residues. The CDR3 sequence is CASSTEGWQQPQHF. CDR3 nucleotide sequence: TGTGCCAGTAGTACCGAAGGGTGGCAGCAGCCCCAGCATTTT.

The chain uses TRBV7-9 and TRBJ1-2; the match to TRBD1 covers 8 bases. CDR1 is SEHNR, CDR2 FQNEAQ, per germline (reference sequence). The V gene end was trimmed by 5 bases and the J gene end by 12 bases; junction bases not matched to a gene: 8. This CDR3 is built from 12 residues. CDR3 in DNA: TGTGCCAGCAGCCCGACAGGGGTCGAAGACACCTTC. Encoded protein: CASSPTGVEDTF.

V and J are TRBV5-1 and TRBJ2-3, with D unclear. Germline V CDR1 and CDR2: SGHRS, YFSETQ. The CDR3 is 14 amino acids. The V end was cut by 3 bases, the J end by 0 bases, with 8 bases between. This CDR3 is CASSSVRSTDTQYF. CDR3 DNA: TGCGCCAGCAGCTCTGTCCGGAGCACAGATACGCAGTATTTT.

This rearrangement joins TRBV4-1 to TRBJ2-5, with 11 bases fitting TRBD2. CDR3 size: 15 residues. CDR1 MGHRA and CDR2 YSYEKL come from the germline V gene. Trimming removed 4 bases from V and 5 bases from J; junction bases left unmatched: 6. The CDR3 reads CASSLSGGEGETQYF. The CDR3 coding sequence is TGCGCCAGCAGCCTTAGCGGGGGGGAGGGGGAGACCCAGTACTTC.

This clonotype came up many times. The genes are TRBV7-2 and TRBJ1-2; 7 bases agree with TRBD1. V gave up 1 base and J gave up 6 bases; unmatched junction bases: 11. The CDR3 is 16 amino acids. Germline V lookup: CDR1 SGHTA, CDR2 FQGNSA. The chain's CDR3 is CASSLVNRGGFDGYTF. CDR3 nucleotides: TGTGCCAGCAGCTTAGTGAACAGGGGAGGGTTCGATGGCTACACCTTC.

The DNA of the CDR3 is TGCGCCAGCAGCTTGGGGGCAGGTTCCAGCAATGAGCAGTTCTTC. Its translation is CASSLGAGSSNEQFF. This chain connects TRBV5-1 to TRBJ2-1, with D unresolved. Germline V gives CDR1 SGHRS, CDR2 YFSETQ. V gave up 0 bases and J gave up 6 bases, with 13 bases separating them. This CDR3 spans 15 amino acids.

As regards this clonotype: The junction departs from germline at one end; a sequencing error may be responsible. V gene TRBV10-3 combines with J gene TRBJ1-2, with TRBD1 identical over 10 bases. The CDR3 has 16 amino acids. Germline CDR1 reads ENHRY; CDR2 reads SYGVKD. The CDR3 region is CAILTGGTGEDYDYTF. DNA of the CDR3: TGTGCCATCTTAACGGGCGGGACAGGGGAAGACTATGACTACACCTTC.

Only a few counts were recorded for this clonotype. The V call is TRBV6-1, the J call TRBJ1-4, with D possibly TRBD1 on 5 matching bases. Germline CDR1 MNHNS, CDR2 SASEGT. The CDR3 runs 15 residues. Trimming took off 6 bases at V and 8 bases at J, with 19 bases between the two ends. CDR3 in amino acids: CASRKDGGDGEKLFF. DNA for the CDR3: TGTGCCAGCAGGAAAGATGGAGGGGATGGAGAAAAACTGTTTTTT.

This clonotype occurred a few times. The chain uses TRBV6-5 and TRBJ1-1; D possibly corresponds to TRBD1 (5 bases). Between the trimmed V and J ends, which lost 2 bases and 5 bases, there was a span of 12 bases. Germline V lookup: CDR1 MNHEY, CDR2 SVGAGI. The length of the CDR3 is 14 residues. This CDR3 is CASSYGDSGTEAFF. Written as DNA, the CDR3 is TGTGCCAGCAGTTACGGGGACTCCGGGACTGAAGCTTTCTTT.

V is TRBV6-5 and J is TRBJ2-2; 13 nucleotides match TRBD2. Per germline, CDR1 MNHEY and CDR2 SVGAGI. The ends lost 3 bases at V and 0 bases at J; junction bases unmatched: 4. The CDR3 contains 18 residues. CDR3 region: CASSYPLAGGTNTGELFF. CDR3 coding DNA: TGTGCCAGCAGTTATCCACTAGCGGGGGGGACGAACACCGGGGAGCTGTTTTTT.

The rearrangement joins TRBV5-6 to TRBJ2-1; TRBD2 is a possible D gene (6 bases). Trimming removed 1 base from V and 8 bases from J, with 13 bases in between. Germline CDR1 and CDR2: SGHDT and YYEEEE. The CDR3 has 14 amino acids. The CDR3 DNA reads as TGTGCCAGCAGCTTGAGGGTAAGGGAGGATGAGCAGTTCTTC. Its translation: CASSLRVREDEQFF.

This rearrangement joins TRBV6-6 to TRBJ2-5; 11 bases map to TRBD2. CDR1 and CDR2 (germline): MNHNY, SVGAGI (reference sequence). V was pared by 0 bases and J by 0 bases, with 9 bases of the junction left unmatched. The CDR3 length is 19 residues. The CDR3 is CASSYSPASGGNYQETQYF. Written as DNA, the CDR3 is TGTGCCAGCAGTTACTCCCCCGCTAGCGGGGGGAATTACCAAGAGACCCAGTACTTC.

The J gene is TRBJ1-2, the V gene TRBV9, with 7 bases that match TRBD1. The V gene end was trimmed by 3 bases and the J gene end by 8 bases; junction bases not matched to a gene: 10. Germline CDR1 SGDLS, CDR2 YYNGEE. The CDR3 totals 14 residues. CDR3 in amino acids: CASSERQGSGGYTF. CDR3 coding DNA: TGTGCCAGCAGCGAGAGACAGGGATCAGGAGGCTACACCTTC.

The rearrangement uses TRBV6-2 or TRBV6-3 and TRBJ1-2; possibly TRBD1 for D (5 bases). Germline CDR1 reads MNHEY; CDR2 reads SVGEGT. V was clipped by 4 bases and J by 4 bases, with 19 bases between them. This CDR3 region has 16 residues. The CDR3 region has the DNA TGTGCCAGCAGTTCTGGACACCTAGTTCTGATCTATGGCTACACCTTC. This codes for CASSSGHLVLIYGYTF.

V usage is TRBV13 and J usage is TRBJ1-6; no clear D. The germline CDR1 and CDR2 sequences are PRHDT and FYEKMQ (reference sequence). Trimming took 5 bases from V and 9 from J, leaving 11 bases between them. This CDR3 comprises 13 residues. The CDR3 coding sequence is TGTGCCAGCAGCGCCCCTCTCGGTTCACCCCTCCACTTT. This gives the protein CASSAPLGSPLHF.

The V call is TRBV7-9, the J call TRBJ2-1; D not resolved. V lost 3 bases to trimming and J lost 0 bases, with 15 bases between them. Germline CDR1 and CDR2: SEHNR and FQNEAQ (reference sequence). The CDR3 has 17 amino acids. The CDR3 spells CASSFPPGASSYNEQFF. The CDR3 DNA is TGTGCCAGCAGCTTCCCACCGGGCGCGAGCTCCTACAATGAGCAGTTCTTC.

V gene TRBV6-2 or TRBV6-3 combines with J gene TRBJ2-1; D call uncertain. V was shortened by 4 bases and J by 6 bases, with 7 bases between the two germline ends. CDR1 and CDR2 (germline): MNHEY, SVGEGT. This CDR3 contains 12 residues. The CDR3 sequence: CASSSAINEQFF. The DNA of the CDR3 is TGTGCCAGCAGTTCCGCCATCAATGAGCAGTTCTTC.

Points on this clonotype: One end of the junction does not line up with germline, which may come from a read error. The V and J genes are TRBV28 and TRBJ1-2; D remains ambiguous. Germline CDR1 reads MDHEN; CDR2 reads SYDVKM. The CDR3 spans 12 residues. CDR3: CASSFPGRSDAF. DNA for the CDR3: TGTGCCAGCAGTTTCCCGGGTCGGTCTGACGCCTTC.

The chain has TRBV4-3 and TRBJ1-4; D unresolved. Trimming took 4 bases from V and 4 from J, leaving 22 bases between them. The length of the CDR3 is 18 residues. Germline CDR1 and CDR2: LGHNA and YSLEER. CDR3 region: CASSPTWGAGSINEKLFF. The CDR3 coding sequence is TGCGCCAGCAGCCCTACCTGGGGTGCGGGCAGTATTAATGAAAAACTGTTTTTT.